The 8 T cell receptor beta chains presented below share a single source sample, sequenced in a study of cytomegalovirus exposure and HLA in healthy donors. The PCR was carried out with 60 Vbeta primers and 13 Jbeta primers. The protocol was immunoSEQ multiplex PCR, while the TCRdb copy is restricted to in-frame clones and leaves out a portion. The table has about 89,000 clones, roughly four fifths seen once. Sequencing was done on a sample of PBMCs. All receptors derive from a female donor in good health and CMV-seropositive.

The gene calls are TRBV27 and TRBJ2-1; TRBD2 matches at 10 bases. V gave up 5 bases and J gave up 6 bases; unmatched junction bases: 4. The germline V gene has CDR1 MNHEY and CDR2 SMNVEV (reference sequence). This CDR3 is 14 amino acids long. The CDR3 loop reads CASSLRTSGNEQFF. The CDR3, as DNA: TGTGCCAGCAGTCTTCGGACTAGCGGCAATGAGCAGTTCTTC.

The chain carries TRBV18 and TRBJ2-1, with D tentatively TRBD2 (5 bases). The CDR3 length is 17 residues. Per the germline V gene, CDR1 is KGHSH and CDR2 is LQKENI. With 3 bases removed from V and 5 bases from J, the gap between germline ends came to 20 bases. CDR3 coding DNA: TGTGCCAGCTCACCCATTGTTAGATGGGAGTGGGACAATGAGCAGTTCTTC. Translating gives CASSPIVRWEWDNEQFF.

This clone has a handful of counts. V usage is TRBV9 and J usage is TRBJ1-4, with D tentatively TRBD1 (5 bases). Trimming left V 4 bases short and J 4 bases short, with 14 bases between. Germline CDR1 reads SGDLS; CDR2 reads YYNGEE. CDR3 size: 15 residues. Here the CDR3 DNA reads TGTGCCAGCAGCCCCTCGGCCGGGGGTAATGAAAAACTGTTTTTT. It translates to CASSPSAGGNEKLFF.

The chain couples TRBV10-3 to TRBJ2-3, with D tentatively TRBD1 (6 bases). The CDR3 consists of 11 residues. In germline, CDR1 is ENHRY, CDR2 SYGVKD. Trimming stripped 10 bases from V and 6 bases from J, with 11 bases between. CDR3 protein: CATSQGDTQYF. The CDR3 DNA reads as TGTGCCACCTCCCAGGGGGATACGCAGTATTTT.

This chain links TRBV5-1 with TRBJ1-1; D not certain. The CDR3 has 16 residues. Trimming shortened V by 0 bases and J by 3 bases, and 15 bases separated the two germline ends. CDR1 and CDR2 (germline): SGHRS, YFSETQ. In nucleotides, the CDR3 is TGCGCCAGCAGCTTGGTGCTGGGCGTCAGCTACACTGAAGCTTTCTTT. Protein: CASSLVLGVSYTEAFF. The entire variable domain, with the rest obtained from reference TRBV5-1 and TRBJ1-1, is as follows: KAGVTQTPRYLIKTRGQQVTLSCSPISGHRSVSWYQQTPGQGLQFLFEYFSETQRNKGNFPGRFSGRQFSNSRSEMNVSTLELGDSALYLCASSLVLGVSYTEAFFGQGTRLTVV.

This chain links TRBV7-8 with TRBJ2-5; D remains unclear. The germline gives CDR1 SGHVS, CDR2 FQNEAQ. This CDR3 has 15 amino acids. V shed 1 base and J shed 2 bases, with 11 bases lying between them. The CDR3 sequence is CASSLVVFFQETQYF. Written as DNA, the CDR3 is TGTGCCAGCAGCTTAGTAGTTTTTTTTCAAGAGACCCAGTACTTC. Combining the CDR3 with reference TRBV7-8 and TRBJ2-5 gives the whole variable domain GAGVSQSPRYKVAKRGQDVALRCDPISGHVSLFWYQQALGQGPEFLTYFQNEAQLDKSGLPSDRFFAERPEGSVSTLKIQRTQQEDSAVYLCASSLVVFFQETQYFGPGTRLLVL.

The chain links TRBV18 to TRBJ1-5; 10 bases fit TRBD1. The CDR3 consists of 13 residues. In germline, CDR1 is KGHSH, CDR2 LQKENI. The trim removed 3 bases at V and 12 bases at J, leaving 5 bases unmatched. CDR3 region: CASSPGTGERQHF. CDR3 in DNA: TGTGCCAGCTCACCCGGGACAGGGGAACGCCAGCATTTT.

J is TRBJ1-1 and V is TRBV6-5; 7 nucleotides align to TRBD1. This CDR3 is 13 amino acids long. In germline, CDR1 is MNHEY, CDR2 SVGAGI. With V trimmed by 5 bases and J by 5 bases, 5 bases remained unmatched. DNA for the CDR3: TGTGCCAGCAGTCGACAGGGATGGACTGAAGCTTTCTTT. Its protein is CASSRQGWTEAFF.